A selection of T cell receptor beta chains follows, all from one sample in a study of cytomegalovirus exposure and HLA in healthy donors. Profiling relied on immunoSEQ multiplex PCR, and the TCRdb table lists in-frame clones only, not all of them. The repertoire consists of fewer than 250,000 clones, with roughly 85% occurring once and the leading ten covering 1.5% to 2%. Sample: PBMCs. The receptors stem from a male donor in good health and CMV-seronegative. Both conserved end residues are part of each CDR3. The D gene is left open where the match is weak. Clone size appears in some rows only: once, few, many, or a class for an expanded clone.

TRBJ1-6 . few TRBV9 CASRGVGNSPLHF TGTGCCAGCCGGGGGGTGGGGAATTCACCCCTCCACTTT
TRBJ1-2 . . TRBV18 CASSPPKNAVGYGYTF TGTGCCAGCTCACCACCAAAGAACGCGGTCGGCTATGGCTACACCTTC
TRBJ2-2 TRBD1 . TRBV5-4 CASSGDRERNTGELFF TGTGCCAGCAGCGGAGACAGGGAAAGGAACACCGGGGAGCTGTTTTTT
TRBJ1-3 . . TRBV7-9 CSSSQNSGNTIYF TGTTCCAGCAGTCAAAACTCTGGAAACACCATATATTTT
TRBJ1-1 TRBD1 . TRBV25-1 CASSVQGASTEAFF TGTGCCAGCAGTGTACAGGGGGCGTCCACTGAAGCTTTCTTT
TRBJ1-2 . . TRBV6-5 CASSRTRGDYGYTF TGTGCCAGCAGTCGGACCAGGGGTGACTATGGCTACACCTTC
TRBJ1-4 TRBD1 . TRBV10-3 CAISESSTGVWEKLFF TGTGCCATCAGTGAATCGTCCACAGGGGTATGGGAAAAACTGTTTTTT
TRBJ1-1 TRBD1 . TRBV9 CASSAGQLNTEAFF TGTGCCAGCAGCGCGGGACAGCTGAACACTGAAGCTTTCTTT
TRBJ2-3 . few TRBV5-4 CASKEASGTDTQYF TGTGCCAGCAAAGAGGCTAGCGGCACAGATACGCAGTATTTT
TRBJ2-5 . . TRBV14 CASSQQDTQETQYF TGTGCCAGCAGCCAACAGGATACCCAAGAGACCCAGTACTTC
TRBJ2-7 . . TRBV9 CASSVGGDYEQYF TGTGCCAGCAGCGTAGGCGGGGACTACGAGCAGTACTTC
TRBJ1-1 TRBD1 . TRBV6-6 CASSYGFTGDTEAFF TGTGCCAGCAGTTATGGTTTTACAGGGGACACTGAAGCTTTCTTT
TRBJ2-3 TRBD1 . TRBV2 CASKRQGSTDTQYF TGTGCCAGCAAGCGACAGGGGAGCACAGATACGCAGTATTTT
TRBJ2-7 TRBD2 . TRBV13 CASSLVAGGPSFTTEQYF TGTGCCAGCAGCTTAGTCGCGGGAGGGCCCTCGTTCACAACCGAGCAGTACTTC
TRBJ1-1 TRBD1 . TRBV28 CGSGGENTEAFF TGTGGTTCAGGGGGCGAGAACACTGAAGCTTTCTTT
TRBJ2-7 . . TRBV5-6 CASRTGTDYEQYF TGTGCCAGCAGAACCGGGACGGACTACGAGCAGTACTTC
TRBJ1-3 . few TRBV29-1 CSVEKGRAGNTIYF TGCAGCGTTGAGAAAGGCAGGGCTGGAAACACCATATATTTT